The T cell receptor beta chain described here comes from a study of T cells after posttransplantation cyclophosphamide. Study outcomes and limitations: Donor-recipient repertoire similarity was low at 1-2 months, rising over year one. TRB clonality was highly associated with recipient CMV seropositivity and reactivation. TRB overlap between skin or GI tissue T cells and blood was limited.

This clone was detected only a few times. Its antigen is undetermined. J lost 0 bases, V lost 2 bases, and 4 bases had no gene match. This CDR3 comprises 15 residues. The germline CDR1 and CDR2 sequences are MNHEY and SMNVEV (reference sequence). Using immunoSEQ multiplex PCR, the repertoire was profiled, and TCRdb retains in-frame clones only, with some absent. The sample yields 20,000 to 25,000 clones, without any singletons. The related graft donor's blood sample was taken on the day of bone marrow donation. The chain uses TRBV27 and TRBJ2-7, with 7 bases identical to TRBD2. Material: PBMCs. The clonotype originates from a woman between 55 and 75 years old in good health, CMV-negative, and a related stem cell transplant donor. CDR3 residues: CASSLREGSSYEQYV. The CDR3 DNA reads TGTGCCAGCAGTTTAAGGGAGGGAAGCTCCTACGAGCAGTACGTC.